The rows below give T cell receptor beta chains drawn from one sample of a study of a mutant IDH1 vaccine in newly diagnosed glioma. The repertoire was sequenced with immunoSEQ multiplex PCR; TCRdb's copy has only in-frame clones and lacks some. The repertoire includes approximately 52,000 clones, 60% to 85% of them detected once, and less than 2% sits in the top ten. Source: PBMCs, taken from a glioma patient treated with radiotherapy, temozolomide or both. All receptors come from a middle-aged woman with glioma. The CDR3 runs from the conserved cysteine through the conserved F or W. D genes are given only for firm matches. Some rows mark clone size as missing; the rest say once, few, many or name a class of expanded clone.

J: TRBJ1-2; size: once; V: TRBV30; D: TRBD1; CDR3: CAWSFGQGASGGYTF; DNA: TGTGCCTGGAGTTTTGGACAGGGGGCTTCGGGTGGCTACACCTTC
J: TRBJ1-1; size: -; V: TRBV19; D: -; CDR3: CASSIGAVPSRAEAFF; DNA: TGTGCCAGTAGTATAGGGGCAGTTCCTTCACGGGCTGAAGCTTTCTTT
J: TRBJ2-7; size: -; V: TRBV30; D: TRBD1; CDR3: CAWKPLGQASYEQYF; DNA: TGTGCCTGGAAGCCCCTGGGACAGGCGTCCTACGAGCAGTACTTC
J: TRBJ2-3; size: -; V: TRBV7-7; D: TRBD2; CDR3: CASSSGLVSTDTQYF; DNA: TGTGCTAGCAGCTCCGGACTAGTTAGCACAGATACGCAGTATTTT
J: TRBJ1-4; size: few; V: TRBV7-7; D: -; CDR3: CASSLTGVGKLFF; DNA: TGTGCTAGCAGCTTAACGGGGGTCGGAAAACTGTTTTTT
J: TRBJ2-2; size: -; V: TRBV5-4; D: TRBD1; CDR3: CASSLVGTGPTGELFF; DNA: TGTGCCAGCAGCTTGGTAGGGACAGGACCCACCGGGGAGCTGTTTTTT
J: TRBJ2-7; size: -; V: TRBV5-6; D: TRBD1; CDR3: CASSPGQALGVPYEQYF; DNA: TGTGCCAGCAGCCCCGGACAGGCGTTAGGCGTGCCCTACGAGCAGTACTTC
J: TRBJ1-2; size: few; V: TRBV2; D: -; CDR3: CASSEWPNGYTF; DNA: TGTGCCAGCAGTGAATGGCCCAATGGCTACACCTTC
J: TRBJ2-5; size: -; V: TRBV10-3; D: -; CDR3: CAISEGGLEETQYF; DNA: TGTGCCATCAGTGAAGGGGGGCTGGAAGAGACCCAGTACTTC
J: TRBJ2-7; size: -; V: TRBV9; D: TRBD1; CDR3: CASSPAGGFYEQYF; DNA: TGTGCCAGCAGCCCGGCAGGGGGCTTTTACGAGCAGTACTTC
J: TRBJ2-1; size: once; V: TRBV6-4; D: TRBD2; CDR3: CASIHQPGGKDEQFF; DNA: TGTGCCAGCATCCACCAGCCCGGGGGGAAGGATGAGCAGTTCTTC
J: TRBJ1-2; size: -; V: TRBV30; D: -; CDR3: CAWRHGGGYTF; DNA: TGTGCCTGGAGACATGGAGGCGGCTACACCTTC
J: TRBJ1-1; size: -; V: TRBV20-1; D: -; CDR3: CSAGVAGKAFF; DNA: TGCAGTGCAGGAGTGGCAGGGAAAGCTTTCTTT
J: TRBJ2-7; size: -; V: TRBV10-2; D: -; CDR3: CASSGASRGGEQYF; DNA: TGCGCCAGCAGCGGGGCCTCCCGGGGCGGGGAGCAGTACTTC
J: TRBJ1-2; size: once; V: TRBV15; D: TRBD1; CDR3: CATSRTLTGTANYGYTF; DNA: TGTGCCACCAGCAGAACCCTGACAGGGACAGCTAACTATGGCTACACCTTC
J: TRBJ1-1; size: -; V: TRBV5-5; D: TRBD1; CDR3: CASSQDRLGAFF; DNA: TGTGCCAGCAGCCAGGACAGGTTGGGAGCTTTCTTT
J: TRBJ1-3; size: -; V: TRBV5-3; D: -; CDR3: CARSSGASGNTIYF; DNA: TGTGCCAGAAGCTCCGGGGCCTCTGGAAACACCATATATTTT
J: TRBJ1-2; size: -; V: TRBV19; D: -; CDR3: CASSIPGDNGYTF; DNA: TGTGCCAGTAGTATCCCAGGGGATAATGGCTACACCTTC
J: TRBJ1-2; size: -; V: TRBV6-6; D: -; CDR3: CASSFTDNYGYTF; DNA: TGTGCCAGCAGTTTCACAGATAACTATGGCTACACCTTC
J: TRBJ2-5; size: -; V: TRBV29-1; D: -; CDR3: CSAAPSGETQYF; DNA: TGCAGCGCTGCACCCTCAGGGGAGACCCAGTACTTC
J: TRBJ2-3; size: -; V: TRBV2; D: -; CDR3: CASRDRTDTQYF; DNA: TGTGCCAGCAGGGACCGCACAGATACGCAGTATTTT
J: TRBJ2-3; size: medium-sized; V: TRBV5-1; D: -; CDR3: CASSLADADTQYF; DNA: TGCGCCAGCAGCTTGGCAGACGCAGATACGCAGTATTTT
J: TRBJ1-4; size: once; V: TRBV11-2; D: TRBD1; CDR3: CASSTTGGAFWEKLFF; DNA: TGTGCCAGCAGCACCACAGGGGGCGCTTTTTGGGAAAAACTGTTTTTT
J: TRBJ1-5; size: few; V: TRBV29-1; D: -; CDR3: CSVAGGGPDQPQHF; DNA: TGCAGCGTCGCCGGGGGAGGGCCCGATCAGCCCCAGCATTTT
J: TRBJ2-5; size: -; V: TRBV5-1; D: -; CDR3: CASSLVARGGRQETQYF; DNA: TGCGCCAGCAGCTTAGTAGCAAGAGGGGGGCGTCAAGAGACCCAGTACTTC
J: TRBJ2-7; size: -; V: TRBV9; D: -; CDR3: CASSLGAGYEQYF; DNA: TGTGCCAGCAGCCTTGGGGCTGGCTACGAGCAGTACTTC
J: TRBJ2-1; size: -; V: TRBV6-5; D: TRBD2; CDR3: CASRGLAGGSNEQFF; DNA: TGTGCCAGCAGGGGACTAGCGGGGGGGTCCAATGAGCAGTTCTTC
J: TRBJ1-1; size: -; V: TRBV7-9; D: -; CDR3: CASSPTVLEAFF; DNA: TGTGCCAGCAGCCCGACAGTACTTGAAGCTTTCTTT